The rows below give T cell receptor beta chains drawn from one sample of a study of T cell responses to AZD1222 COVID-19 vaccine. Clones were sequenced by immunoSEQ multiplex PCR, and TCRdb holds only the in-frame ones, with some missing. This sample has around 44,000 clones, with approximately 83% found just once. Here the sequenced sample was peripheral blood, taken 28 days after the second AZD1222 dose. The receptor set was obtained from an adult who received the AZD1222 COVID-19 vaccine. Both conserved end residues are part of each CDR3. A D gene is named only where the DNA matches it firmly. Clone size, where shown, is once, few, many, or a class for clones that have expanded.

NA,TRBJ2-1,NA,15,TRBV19,TGTGCCAGTACGCGCGGTATGAGCTCCTACAATGAGCAGTTCTTC,CASTRGMSSYNEQFF
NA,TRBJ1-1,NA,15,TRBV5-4,TGTGCCAGCAGGACTGGGTTGGTTATGAACACTGAAGCTTTCTTT,CASRTGLVMNTEAFF
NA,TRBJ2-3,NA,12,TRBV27,TGTGCCAGCAGTCTTCTCACAGATACGCAGTATTTT,CASSLLTDTQYF
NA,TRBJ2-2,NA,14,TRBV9,TGTGCCAGCAGCGTAGTGGGGGACACCGGGGAGCTGTTTTTT,CASSVVGDTGELFF
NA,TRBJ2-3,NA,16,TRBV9,TGTGCCAGCAGCGTCTCCTCAACGGGGGGCACAGATACGCAGTATTTT,CASSVSSTGGTDTQYF
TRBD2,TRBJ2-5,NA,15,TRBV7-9,TGTGCCAGCAGCAGACTAGCGGGGGTTCAAGAGACCCAGTACTTC,CASSRLAGVQETQYF
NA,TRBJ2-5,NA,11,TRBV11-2,TGTGCCAGCAGCTTATCTGAGACCCAGTACTTC,CASSLSETQYF
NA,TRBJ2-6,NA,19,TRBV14,TGTGCCAGCAGCCAAGAGCCAGCGACAATCCGCTCTGGGGCCAACGTCCTGACTTTC,CASSQEPATIRSGANVLTF
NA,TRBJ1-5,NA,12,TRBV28,TGTGCCAGCATATCTAGCAATCAGCCCCAGCATTTT,CASISSNQPQHF
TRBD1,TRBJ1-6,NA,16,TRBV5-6,TGTGCCAGCAGCTCCCTACGACAGGGTAACAATTCACCCCTCCACTTT,CASSSLRQGNNSPLHF
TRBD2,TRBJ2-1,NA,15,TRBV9,TGTGCCAGCAGCCCCCACAGCGGGGGGAACGGTGAGCAGTTCTTC,CASSPHSGGNGEQFF
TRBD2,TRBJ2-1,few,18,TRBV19,TGTGCCAGTACCCGCCGGCAGCGCGGGAGGTTCCCTAACAATGAGCAGTTCTTC,CASTRRQRGRFPNNEQFF
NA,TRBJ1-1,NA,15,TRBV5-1,TGCGCCAGCAGCTTGGATCGGGGGCAAAACACTGAAGCTTTCTTT,CASSLDRGQNTEAFF
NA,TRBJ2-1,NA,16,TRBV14,TGTGCCAGCAGCCAAGAGAAAGCTAACTCCTACAATGAGCAGTTCTTC,CASSQEKANSYNEQFF
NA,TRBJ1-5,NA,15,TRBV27,TGTGCCAGCAGTTTAAACAGACATAGCAATCAGCCCCAGCATTTT,CASSLNRHSNQPQHF
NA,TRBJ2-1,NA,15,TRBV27,TGTGCCAGCAGTAAAGCGTCAATCTCCTACAATGAGCAGTTCTTC,CASSKASISYNEQFF
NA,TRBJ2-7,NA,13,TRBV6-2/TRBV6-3,TGTGCCAGCAGTTACTCAGGAGACTACGAGCAGTACTTC,CASSYSGDYEQYF
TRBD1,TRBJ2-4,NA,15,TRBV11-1,TGTGCCAGCAGCTCCCGACAGGGTATTGGGGACATTCAGTACTTC,CASSSRQGIGDIQYF
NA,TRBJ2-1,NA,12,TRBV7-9,TGTGCCAGCAGCTTAGCGGGCCCCGTGCAGTTCTTC,CASSLAGPVQFF
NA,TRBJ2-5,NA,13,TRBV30,TGTGCCTGGAACCCCACCCTTCAAGAGACCCAGTACTTC,CAWNPTLQETQYF
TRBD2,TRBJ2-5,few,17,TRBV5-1,TGCGCCAGCAGCCCGGGACTAGCGGGAGGCCTCGTTGAGACCCAGTACTTC,CASSPGLAGGLVETQYF
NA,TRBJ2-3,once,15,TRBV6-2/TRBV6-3,TGTGCCAGCAGTTACTCGATTAAAAACACAGATACGCAGTATTTT,CASSYSIKNTDTQYF
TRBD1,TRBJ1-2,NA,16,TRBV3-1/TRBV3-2,TGTGCCAGCAGCCAAACAGGGGGAAGAGGTAACTATGGCTACACCTTC,CASSQTGGRGNYGYTF
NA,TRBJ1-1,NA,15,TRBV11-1,TGTGCCAGCAGCTTATACGAGGGTTTAGGCACTGAAGCTTTCTTT,CASSLYEGLGTEAFF